The 24 T cell receptor beta chains below all came from one sample that was sequenced in a study of blood T cell repertoires in COVID-19. Repertoires were generated with immunoSEQ multiplex PCR, while TCRdb's copy carries only in-frame clones and drops some. The sample has approximately 25,000 clones; about 92% are singletons. The sequencing input was peripheral blood. Receptors originate from a man in his 70s with active COVID-19.

This clone showed up just once. The chain employs TRBV7-2 and TRBJ2-1, with 10 nucleotides matching TRBD1. The germline gives CDR1 SGHTA, CDR2 FQGNSA. This CDR3 contains 15 residues. J lost 9 bases, V lost 5 bases, and 10 bases had no gene match. The CDR3 reads CASSPGDRGVSEQFF. In DNA form, the CDR3 reads TGTGCCAGCAGCCCAGGGGACAGGGGTGTAAGTGAGCAGTTCTTC.

The count of this clone is one. V gene TRBV28 combines with J gene TRBJ2-7; 7 bases line up with TRBD2. CDR3 length equals 13 residues. After removal of 6 bases from V and 4 bases from J, the junction contained 6 bases not matched to a gene. Germline CDR1 and CDR2: MDHEN and SYDVKM. CDR3 residues: CASRVTGGYEQYF. CDR3 nucleotide sequence: TGTGCCAGCAGAGTTACGGGGGGTTACGAGCAGTACTTC.

The rearrangement uses TRBV18 and TRBJ1-5, with a weak D call TRBD1 (5 bases). With 2 bases removed from V and 1 base from J, the gap between germline ends came to 9 bases. The germline V gene has CDR1 KGHSH and CDR2 LQKENI. The CDR3 covers 15 residues. The CDR3 here is CASSPVQGSNQPQHF. CDR3 DNA: TGTGCCAGCTCACCAGTGCAGGGAAGCAATCAGCCCCAGCATTTT.

J is TRBJ1-1 and V is TRBV28, with 9 bases fitting TRBD1. With V trimmed by 6 bases and J by 7 bases, 15 bases remained unmatched. CDR3 size: 16 residues. Germline V gene sequence: CDR1 MDHEN, CDR2 SYDVKM. The CDR3: CASSPSSGQGGFEAFF. CDR3 DNA: TGTGCCAGCAGCCCATCCTCGGGACAGGGAGGTTTTGAAGCTTTCTTT.

The sample holds a few counts of this clone. The V and J genes are TRBV9 and TRBJ2-3; D not resolved. The ends were cut back, 0 bases at V and 2 bases at J, with 7 bases in the middle. Per the germline V gene, CDR1 is SGDLS and CDR2 is YYNGEE. The CDR3 runs 14 residues. The CDR3 is CASSVVEHTDTQYF. CDR3 sequence (DNA): TGTGCCAGCAGCGTAGTTGAGCACACAGATACGCAGTATTTT.

J is TRBJ1-5 and V is TRBV7-9; D is unresolved. V lost 1 base to trimming and J lost 6 bases, with 7 bases between them. CDR1 and CDR2 from the germline V gene are SEHNR and FQNEAQ (reference sequence). The CDR3 loop spans 13 amino acids. In nucleotides, the CDR3 is TGTGCCAGCAGCTTAGAAATCAGTCAGCCCCAGCATTTT. Its translation is CASSLEISQPQHF.

V is TRBV5-6 and J is TRBJ2-5; D is ambiguous. The closer fit of TRBJ2-7 to the DNA end suggests the J call may be wrong. This CDR3 comprises 14 residues. From germline, CDR1 is SGHDT and CDR2 YYEEEE. The CDR3 sequence: CASSLSLSFYEQYF. Written as DNA, the CDR3 is TGTGCCAGCAGCTTGTCTTTGTCTTTTTACGAGCAGTACTTC.

This sequence joins TRBV19 and TRBJ1-3, with D perhaps matching TRBD1 (5 bases). V was trimmed by 0 bases and J by 0 bases, leaving 12 bases between them. Germline CDR1 reads LNHDA; CDR2 reads SQIVND (reference sequence). This CDR3 region has 17 residues. CDR3 nucleotides: TGTGCCAGTAGTATAGATCTATACAGGCTCTCTGGAAACACCATATATTTT. Its protein is CASSIDLYRLSGNTIYF.

This clone was counted once. The chain couples TRBV15 to TRBJ2-7; D may be TRBD2 (6 bases). The V end was cut by 0 bases, the J end by 4 bases, with 10 bases between. CDR3 length: 14 amino acids. CDR1 and CDR2 (germline): LNHNV, YYDKDF (reference sequence). CDR3 bases: TGTGCCACCAGCAGAGATCTCGGGGGTTACGAGCAGTACTTC. Protein product: CATSRDLGGYEQYF.

The genes are TRBV3-1 (or the pseudogene TRBV3-2) and TRBJ2-2, with 8 positions matching TRBD2. The CDR3 consists of 16 residues. After removal of 6 bases from V and 5 bases from J, the junction contained 11 bases not matched to a gene. Germline V lookup: CDR1 LGHDT, CDR2 YNNKEL (reference sequence). For the CDR3, the DNA is TGTGCCAGCAGACTGCGGGGGGACCCGGGAACCGGGGAGCTGTTTTTT. This sequence encodes CASRLRGDPGTGELFF.

This clone appeared once. The gene calls are TRBV24-1 and TRBJ2-5, with a tentative D call TRBD1 (6 bases). CDR1 and CDR2 from the germline V gene are KGHDR and SFDVKD. V lost 1 base to trimming and J lost 3 bases, with 17 bases between them. The CDR3 is 17 amino acids. CDR3 sequence (DNA): TGTGCCACCAGTGATTTTCCGTTTGGGCAGGGGAAAGAGACCCAGTACTTC. Translating gives CATSDFPFGQGKETQYF.

This chain joins TRBV7-9 and TRBJ1-3, with a possible D match to TRBD1 (5 bases). The CDR3 covers 17 residues. Germline V gives CDR1 SEHNR, CDR2 FQNEAQ (reference sequence). With 0 bases removed from V and 3 bases from J, the gap between germline ends came to 15 bases. CDR3 sequence (DNA): TGTGCCAGCAGCTTAGCTGCTCGGGGGTTGGATGGAAACACCATATATTTT. Amino acids: CASSLAARGLDGNTIYF.

This rearrangement joins TRBV6-6 to TRBJ2-7, with D uncertain. V shed 2 bases and J shed 10 bases, with 9 bases lying between them. This CDR3 is 11 amino acids long. Per germline, CDR1 MNHNY and CDR2 SVGAGI (reference sequence). DNA of the CDR3: TGTGCCAGCAGTTACGAACAGAGTCAGTACTTC. Translated, it gives CASSYEQSQYF.

The chain joins TRBV2 to TRBJ2-5; 7 nucleotides match TRBD2. V lost 7 bases, J lost 0 bases, and 5 bases stayed unmatched. Germline lookup yields CDR1 SNHLY and CDR2 FYNNEI. CDR3 length: 14 residues. CDR3 sequence reads: CASIRGEYQETQYF. CDR3 nucleotide sequence: TGTGCCAGCATACGGGGGGAGTACCAAGAGACCCAGTACTTC. The variable domain in full, completed from reference TRBV2 and TRBJ2-5, reads EPEVTQTPSHQVTQMGQEVILRCVPISNHLYFYWYRQILGQKVEFLVSFYNNEISEKSEIFDDQFSVERPDGSNFTLKIRSTKLEDSAMYFCASIRGEYQETQYFGPGTRLLVL.

This chain links TRBV29-1 with TRBJ2-7; 7 bases fit TRBD2. The CDR3 has 15 residues. The ends lost 1 base at V and 2 bases at J; junction bases unmatched: 8. The germline CDR1 and CDR2 sequences are SQVTM and ANQGSEA. CDR3 sequence reads: CSVEAGPGRAYEQYF. The DNA of the CDR3 is TGCAGCGTTGAAGCCGGCCCAGGGAGGGCCTACGAGCAGTACTTC.

This clone was observed once. V and J are TRBV4-2 and TRBJ2-2; 7 bases are a match to TRBD1. The junction had 5 bases not matched to a gene; V was cut back by 3 bases and J by 1 base. There are 16 residues in the CDR3. The germline V gene encodes CDR1 LGHNA and CDR2 YNFKEQ. The CDR3 reads CASSHGTDRNTGELFF. The CDR3, as DNA: TGTGCCAGCAGCCACGGGACAGACCGGAACACCGGGGAGCTGTTTTTT.

The chain is built from TRBV30 and TRBJ1-6; D is undetermined. V gave up 1 base and J gave up 10 bases, with 14 bases separating them. The germline gives CDR1 GTSNPN, CDR2 SVGIG (reference sequence). The CDR3 has 14 residues. CDR3 sequence (DNA): TGTGCCTGGAGTGAGGTCCGGGGTACCTCACCCCTCCACTTT. Encoded protein: CAWSEVRGTSPLHF.

This clone was seen once. This chain joins TRBV3-1 (or the pseudogene TRBV3-2) and TRBJ1-2; 7 bases line up with TRBD1. The CDR3 is 15 residues long. Germline loops: CDR1 LGHDT, CDR2 YNNKEL (reference sequence). Trimming took 2 bases from V and 4 from J; bases not matched to a gene: 7. CDR3 region: CASSQRAGGRYGYTF. DNA of the CDR3: TGTGCCAGCAGCCAAAGAGCAGGGGGACGCTATGGCTACACCTTC.

The chain has TRBV7-9 and TRBJ2-5; D call uncertain. The germline CDR1 and CDR2 sequences are SEHNR and FQNEAQ (reference sequence). The CDR3 contains 14 residues. The ends were cut back, 2 bases at V and 1 base at J, with 8 bases in the middle. The CDR3 loop reads CASSLLATQETQYF. In DNA form, the CDR3 reads TGTGCCAGCAGCTTATTAGCCACCCAAGAGACCCAGTACTTC.

This clone was seen more than once but under ten times. This chain connects TRBV5-4 to TRBJ1-6, with a possible D match to TRBD1 (5 bases). Trimming left V 1 base short and J 0 bases short, with 11 bases between. The CDR3 consists of 17 residues. Germline loops: CDR1 SGHNT, CDR2 YYREEE (reference sequence). The CDR3: CASSLSDRPSYNSPLHF. DNA for the CDR3: TGTGCCAGCAGCTTGAGTGACAGACCCTCCTATAATTCACCCCTCCACTTT.

This chain connects TRBV7-2 to TRBJ2-5, with D possibly being TRBD1 (5 bases). The germline V gene has CDR1 SGHTA and CDR2 FQGNSA. The CDR3 totals 16 residues. V was pared by 5 bases and J by 0 bases, with 16 bases between. The CDR3 is CASSHRGGGDQETQYF. The CDR3 DNA sequence: TGTGCCAGCAGCCATAGGGGCGGTGGGGACCAAGAGACCCAGTACTTC.

This chain uses TRBV10-3 with TRBJ2-2; D perhaps matches TRBD2 (6 bases). The length of the CDR3 is 13 residues. Trimming stripped 2 bases from V and 7 bases from J, with 8 bases between. Germline V gene lookup returns CDR1 ENHRY and CDR2 SYGVKD. The DNA of the CDR3 is TGTGCCATCAGTGAGCGGGGAGGCGGGGAGCTGTTTTTT. Its translation is CAISERGGGELFF.

V usage is TRBV6-5 and J usage is TRBJ1-6; possible D gene TRBD1, 5 bases. Trimming removed 2 bases from V and 10 bases from J, with 12 bases in between. The CDR3 totals 14 residues. Germline assignment: CDR1 MNHEY and CDR2 SVGAGI. The CDR3 loop reads CASSYTGDRSPLHF. The CDR3, as DNA: TGTGCCAGCAGTTACACGGGGGATCGCTCACCCCTCCACTTT.

This rearrangement joins TRBV19 to TRBJ2-5; TRBD1 matches 7 bases. This CDR3 is 15 amino acids long. The J segment lost 4 bases and the V segment lost 2 bases, leaving 7 bases of the junction unmatched. The germline CDR1 and CDR2 sequences are LNHDA and SQIVND (reference sequence). CDR3 residues: CASSIHSGGRETQYF. The CDR3 region has the DNA TGTGCCAGTAGTATACACTCAGGGGGAAGAGAGACCCAGTACTTC. Variable domain in full (rest from reference TRBV19 and TRBJ2-5): DGGITQSPKYLFRKEGQNVTLSCEQNLNHDAMYWYRQDPGQGLRLIYYSQIVNDFQKGDIAEGYSVSREKKESFPLTVTSAQKNPTAFYLCASSIHSGGRETQYFGPGTRLLVL.